Listed below are T cell receptor beta chains from one sample, sequenced in a study of CD8 T cells in Susac syndrome. MiXCR, applied by TCRdb to the immunoSEQ multiplex PCR reads, yields one record per CDR3 protein. The repertoire consists of roughly 120,000 distinct CDR3 sequences, with about 92% occurring once and the leading ten covering roughly 0.088%. The sample was CD4+ T cells from PBMCs. These receptors all stem from a human donor with multiple sclerosis. Both conserved end residues are part of each CDR3. D genes are given only for firm matches. Not every row has a clone size; where given, it reads once, few, many or a size class.

J gene: TRBJ1-1
V gene: TRBV7-9
clone size: NA
D gene: NA
CDR3 protein: CASSLRANTEAFF
CDR3 DNA: TGTGCCAGCAGCTTACGGGCGAACACTGAAGCTTTCTTT

J gene: TRBJ2-7
V gene: TRBV10-3
clone size: NA
D gene: TRBD1
CDR3 protein: CAISEPERGTGGALSEQYF
CDR3 DNA: TGTGCCATCAGTGAACCCGAGAGAGGGACAGGGGGGGCATTATCCGAGCAGTACTTC

J gene: TRBJ2-7
V gene: TRBV7-2
clone size: NA
D gene: TRBD1
CDR3 protein: CASSDPGTGGYEQYF
CDR3 DNA: TGTGCCAGCAGCGATCCCGGGACAGGGGGCTACGAGCAGTACTTC

J gene: TRBJ2-7
V gene: TRBV20-1
clone size: NA
D gene: TRBD1
CDR3 protein: CSASLVLDRVSEQYF
CDR3 DNA: TGCAGTGCTAGCCTAGTGTTAGACAGGGTGAGCGAGCAGTACTTC

J gene: TRBJ2-4
V gene: TRBV7-9
clone size: once
D gene: TRBD1
CDR3 protein: CASSQFQGDIQYF
CDR3 DNA: TGTGCCAGCAGCCAATTCCAGGGGGACATTCAGTACTTC

J gene: TRBJ2-4
V gene: TRBV7-9
clone size: NA
D gene: NA
CDR3 protein: CASSPSGAKNIQYF
CDR3 DNA: TGTGCCAGCAGCCCAAGCGGAGCCAAAAACATTCAGTACTTC

J gene: TRBJ1-5
V gene: TRBV12-3/TRBV12-4
clone size: NA
D gene: NA
CDR3 protein: CASSLGRDNQPQHF
CDR3 DNA: TGTGCCAGCAGTTTAGGCAGGGACAATCAGCCCCAGCATTTT

J gene: TRBJ1-2
V gene: TRBV29-1
clone size: NA
D gene: NA
CDR3 protein: CSVETVYYGYTF
CDR3 DNA: TGCAGCGTTGAAACAGTTTACTATGGCTACACCTTC

J gene: TRBJ1-2
V gene: TRBV12-3/TRBV12-4
clone size: NA
D gene: TRBD1
CDR3 protein: CASSLSDRGLWGYTF
CDR3 DNA: TGTGCCAGCAGTTTATCGGACAGGGGGCTTTGGGGCTACACCTTC

J gene: TRBJ2-3
V gene: TRBV20-1
clone size: NA
D gene: NA
CDR3 protein: CSASSEDTQYF
CDR3 DNA: TGCAGTGCTAGCTCGGAAGATACGCAGTATTTT

J gene: TRBJ1-5
V gene: TRBV5-6
clone size: NA
D gene: NA
CDR3 protein: CASSLAGYQPQHF
CDR3 DNA: TGTGCCAGCAGCTTGGCGGGTTATCAGCCCCAGCATTTT

J gene: TRBJ2-3
V gene: TRBV6-5
clone size: NA
D gene: TRBD1
CDR3 protein: CATRTGARDTQYF
CDR3 DNA: TGTGCCACTCGGACAGGGGCGAGGGATACGCAGTATTTT

J gene: TRBJ2-6
V gene: TRBV10-3
clone size: NA
D gene: NA
CDR3 protein: CAISAGEGNVLTF
CDR3 DNA: TGTGCCATCAGTGCGGGGGAAGGCAACGTCCTGACTTTC

J gene: TRBJ2-1
V gene: TRBV7-9
clone size: NA
D gene: TRBD1
CDR3 protein: CASSLQGSSYNEQFF
CDR3 DNA: TGTGCCAGCAGCCTACAGGGGAGCTCCTACAATGAGCAGTTCTTC

J gene: TRBJ1-5
V gene: TRBV20-1
clone size: NA
D gene: TRBD1
CDR3 protein: CSAFTGDSNQPQHF
CDR3 DNA: TGCAGTGCTTTCACAGGGGATAGCAATCAGCCCCAGCATTTT

J gene: TRBJ2-2
V gene: TRBV7-2
clone size: NA
D gene: TRBD2
CDR3 protein: CASSLRGGTNTGELFF
CDR3 DNA: TGTGCCAGCAGCTTACGGGGGGGGACGAACACCGGGGAGCTGTTTTTT

J gene: TRBJ2-1
V gene: TRBV5-6
clone size: once
D gene: NA
CDR3 protein: CASSLKGIDEQFF
CDR3 DNA: TGTGCCAGCAGCCTAAAGGGGATTGATGAGCAGTTCTTC

J gene: TRBJ1-2
V gene: TRBV7-9
clone size: once
D gene: NA
CDR3 protein: CASSLEYSANYGYTF
CDR3 DNA: TGTGCCAGCAGCTTGGAGTACTCAGCTAACTATGGCTACACCTTC

J gene: TRBJ1-1
V gene: TRBV20-1
clone size: NA
D gene: NA
CDR3 protein: CSARGQADTEAFF
CDR3 DNA: TGCAGTGCTAGAGGACAGGCTGACACTGAAGCTTTCTTT

J gene: TRBJ1-1
V gene: TRBV29-1
clone size: NA
D gene: NA
CDR3 protein: CSVTDRKNTEAFF
CDR3 DNA: TGCAGCGTTACCGACAGAAAGAACACTGAAGCTTTCTTT

J gene: TRBJ1-5
V gene: TRBV18
clone size: NA
D gene: NA
CDR3 protein: CASSPDLNQPQHF
CDR3 DNA: TGTGCCAGCTCACCAGATCTTAATCAGCCCCAGCATTTT

J gene: TRBJ1-4
V gene: TRBV6-6
clone size: once
D gene: TRBD1
CDR3 protein: CASSPRDRGREKLFF
CDR3 DNA: TGTGCCAGCAGCCCTCGAGACAGGGGAAGAGAAAAACTGTTTTTT

J gene: TRBJ1-2
V gene: TRBV4-1
clone size: NA
D gene: NA
CDR3 protein: CASSQDPMKGDRERNYGYTF
CDR3 DNA: TGCGCCAGCAGCCAAGATCCAATGAAGGGTGACCGGGAGAGGAACTATGGCTACACCTTC

J gene: TRBJ1-1
V gene: TRBV6-5
clone size: NA
D gene: TRBD1
CDR3 protein: CASSYSIGTGGTEAFF
CDR3 DNA: TGTGCCAGCAGTTACTCGATAGGGACAGGGGGCACTGAAGCTTTCTTT

J gene: TRBJ2-3
V gene: TRBV28
clone size: NA
D gene: NA
CDR3 protein: CASSANGLSTDTQYF
CDR3 DNA: TGTGCCAGCAGCGCGAACGGACTAAGCACAGATACGCAGTATTTT

J gene: TRBJ1-6
V gene: TRBV20-1
clone size: NA
D gene: NA
CDR3 protein: CSARAGARDSPLHF
CDR3 DNA: TGCAGTGCTAGGGCAGGGGCAAGGGATTCACCCCTCCACTTT

J gene: TRBJ2-7
V gene: TRBV7-2
clone size: NA
D gene: NA
CDR3 protein: CASSPLGLYEQYF
CDR3 DNA: TGTGCCAGCAGCCCACTAGGTCTCTACGAGCAGTACTTC

J gene: TRBJ1-5
V gene: TRBV6-2/TRBV6-3
clone size: NA
D gene: TRBD1
CDR3 protein: CASSSRQGTIYSNQPQHF
CDR3 DNA: TGTGCCAGCAGTTCGCGACAGGGGACAATCTATAGCAATCAGCCCCAGCATTTT

J gene: TRBJ2-1
V gene: TRBV2
clone size: NA
D gene: TRBD2
CDR3 protein: CASSRRGEQFF
CDR3 DNA: TGTGCCAGCAGCCGGCGGGGGGAGCAGTTCTTC

J gene: TRBJ1-5
V gene: TRBV5-1
clone size: NA
D gene: NA
CDR3 protein: CASSLGGGGEGQPQHF
CDR3 DNA: TGCGCCAGCAGCTTGGGCGGAGGGGGTGAGGGACAGCCCCAGCATTTT

J gene: TRBJ2-7
V gene: TRBV11-1
clone size: NA
D gene: TRBD1
CDR3 protein: CASSHGQGYEQYF
CDR3 DNA: TGTGCCAGCAGCCACGGACAGGGGTACGAGCAGTACTTC

J gene: TRBJ1-1
V gene: TRBV2
clone size: NA
D gene: NA
CDR3 protein: CASSTWAEAFF
CDR3 DNA: TGTGCCAGCAGTACATGGGCTGAAGCTTTCTTT

J gene: TRBJ2-1
V gene: TRBV6-2/TRBV6-3
clone size: NA
D gene: NA
CDR3 protein: CASSPAWNEQFF
CDR3 DNA: TGTGCCAGCAGCCCCGCCTGGAATGAGCAGTTCTTC

J gene: TRBJ1-4
V gene: TRBV10-3
clone size: NA
D gene: NA
CDR3 protein: CAIAATNEKLFF
CDR3 DNA: TGTGCCATCGCTGCAACTAATGAAAAACTGTTTTTT

J gene: TRBJ2-7
V gene: TRBV28
clone size: NA
D gene: NA
CDR3 protein: CASSTAGRVAYEQYF
CDR3 DNA: TGTGCCAGCAGTACCGCTGGAAGGGTCGCCTACGAGCAGTACTTC

J gene: TRBJ2-1
V gene: TRBV3-1
clone size: NA
D gene: NA
CDR3 protein: CASRTTNEQFF
CDR3 DNA: TGTGCCAGCAGAACTACCAATGAGCAGTTCTTC

J gene: TRBJ1-1
V gene: TRBV29-1
clone size: once
D gene: NA
CDR3 protein: CSAAGNTEAFF
CDR3 DNA: TGCAGCGCTGCGGGGAACACTGAAGCTTTCTTT

J gene: TRBJ1-2
V gene: TRBV6-2/TRBV6-3
clone size: NA
D gene: NA
CDR3 protein: CASSYPGSYYGYTF
CDR3 DNA: TGTGCCAGCAGTTATCCAGGCAGCTACTATGGCTACACCTTC

J gene: TRBJ2-3
V gene: TRBV20-1
clone size: NA
D gene: NA
CDR3 protein: CSAPQEPLRAKGISTDTQYF
CDR3 DNA: TGCAGTGCTCCCCAAGAGCCTTTGCGGGCGAAGGGTATCTCCACAGATACGCAGTATTTT

J gene: TRBJ1-1
V gene: TRBV4-1
clone size: NA
D gene: NA
CDR3 protein: CASSQPQGREAFF
CDR3 DNA: TGCGCCAGCAGCCAACCGCAGGGAAGGGAAGCTTTCTTT